Listed below are T cell receptor beta chains from one sample, sequenced in a study of cytomegalovirus exposure and HLA in healthy donors. TCRdb keeps only in-frame clones here, not all; method: immunoSEQ multiplex PCR. The sample holds about 90,000 clones; approximately 76% are singletons and the top ten take 19%. Sequencing was done on a sample of PBMCs. The receptors originated from a woman aged 55-70 years in good health and CMV-seropositive. Both conserved end residues are part of each CDR3. A D gene is named only where the DNA matches it firmly.

j_call: TRBJ2-2
v_call: TRBV5-6
d_call: TRBD1
cdr3_aa: CASSLPQGGNTGELFF

j_call: TRBJ1-2
v_call: TRBV9
d_call: -
cdr3_aa: CANSLDSRPLSGGYTF

j_call: TRBJ2-5
v_call: TRBV4-2
d_call: -
cdr3_aa: CASSQQARQETQYF

j_call: TRBJ2-5
v_call: TRBV7-3
d_call: TRBD2
cdr3_aa: CASSLGLAGETQYF

j_call: TRBJ2-1
v_call: TRBV28
d_call: -
cdr3_aa: CASSLSRGAGNEQFF

j_call: TRBJ2-5
v_call: TRBV28
d_call: -
cdr3_aa: CASSQRGGIRETQYF

j_call: TRBJ2-3
v_call: TRBV5-4
d_call: TRBD2
cdr3_aa: CASSFKRERDTDTQYF

j_call: TRBJ2-1
v_call: TRBV5-1
d_call: TRBD1
cdr3_aa: CASSTGGYNEQFF

j_call: TRBJ2-5
v_call: TRBV10-3
d_call: TRBD2
cdr3_aa: CAISERTSLETQYF

j_call: TRBJ1-1
v_call: TRBV11-2
d_call: -
cdr3_aa: CASSLGVNQAEAFF

j_call: TRBJ1-5
v_call: TRBV7-2
d_call: -
cdr3_aa: CASSRDYYGNHPQHF

j_call: TRBJ2-5
v_call: TRBV30
d_call: -
cdr3_aa: CAWSVAGYETQYF

j_call: TRBJ1-2
v_call: TRBV7-9
d_call: TRBD1
cdr3_aa: CASSPGQGAEGYTF

j_call: TRBJ2-1
v_call: TRBV28
d_call: TRBD2
cdr3_aa: CASRPSGSHNEQFF

j_call: TRBJ2-1
v_call: TRBV11-2
d_call: -
cdr3_aa: CASSFEPYNEQFF

j_call: TRBJ1-5
v_call: TRBV5-6
d_call: -
cdr3_aa: CASSRFAGSNQPQHF

j_call: TRBJ1-1
v_call: TRBV7-9
d_call: -
cdr3_aa: CASTLTAAGQAFF

j_call: TRBJ2-1
v_call: TRBV2
d_call: TRBD2
cdr3_aa: CARAGLAGESSYNEQFF

j_call: TRBJ2-7
v_call: TRBV18
d_call: TRBD1
cdr3_aa: CASAKPGQGEYEQYF

j_call: TRBJ1-5
v_call: TRBV2
d_call: TRBD1
cdr3_aa: CASRNRGQRTRDQPQHF

j_call: TRBJ2-5
v_call: TRBV6-5
d_call: TRBD2
cdr3_aa: CASSYGLVGPETQYF

j_call: TRBJ1-1
v_call: TRBV7-9
d_call: -
cdr3_aa: CASSSSVPSQGTEAFF

j_call: TRBJ1-5
v_call: TRBV7-9
d_call: -
cdr3_aa: CASSVQGNQPQHF

j_call: TRBJ1-2
v_call: TRBV7-9
d_call: -
cdr3_aa: CASSFLGVEEFGGYTF

j_call: TRBJ1-5
v_call: TRBV19
d_call: -
cdr3_aa: CATRQLGNQPQHF

j_call: TRBJ1-2
v_call: TRBV10-3
d_call: -
cdr3_aa: CAISETGFDDNYGYTF

j_call: TRBJ2-3
v_call: TRBV7-3
d_call: -
cdr3_aa: CASSLSPGSTDTQYF

j_call: TRBJ2-3
v_call: TRBV5-1
d_call: TRBD2
cdr3_aa: CASSLDLAGVGDTQYF

j_call: TRBJ1-3
v_call: TRBV5-1
d_call: -
cdr3_aa: CASSPEQGGNTIYF

j_call: -
v_call: TRBV15
d_call: TRBD2
cdr3_aa: CATSRDVALAATYEQYF

j_call: TRBJ2-7
v_call: TRBV7-2
d_call: TRBD2
cdr3_aa: CASSPRAGVTYEQYF

j_call: TRBJ1-1
v_call: TRBV19
d_call: -
cdr3_aa: CASNFAVERGEAFF

j_call: TRBJ2-7
v_call: TRBV29-1
d_call: -
cdr3_aa: CSAGDPSSEQYF

j_call: TRBJ2-3
v_call: TRBV10-2
d_call: TRBD2
cdr3_aa: CASRRGLAVDTDTQYF

j_call: TRBJ2-5
v_call: TRBV2
d_call: TRBD1
cdr3_aa: CASRDRRFPQYF

j_call: TRBJ2-7
v_call: TRBV7-6
d_call: TRBD2
cdr3_aa: CASSLATSGSGEQYF

j_call: TRBJ1-2
v_call: TRBV5-4
d_call: TRBD1
cdr3_aa: CASSSAGTGGFTF

j_call: TRBJ2-1
v_call: TRBV4-1
d_call: TRBD2
cdr3_aa: CASSHPFRTSGRANEQFF

j_call: TRBJ1-3
v_call: TRBV4-1
d_call: -
cdr3_aa: CASSPRIRQLSRSGNTIYF

j_call: TRBJ2-1
v_call: TRBV7-9
d_call: -
cdr3_aa: CASGKTGASYNEQFF

j_call: TRBJ2-2
v_call: TRBV7-8
d_call: -
cdr3_aa: CASSLMGNTGELFF

j_call: TRBJ2-1
v_call: TRBV15
d_call: TRBD2
cdr3_aa: CATSERTSSYNEQFF

j_call: TRBJ2-7
v_call: TRBV4-2
d_call: TRBD2
cdr3_aa: CASSQVAGDTSYEQYF

j_call: TRBJ1-3
v_call: TRBV29-1
d_call: TRBD1
cdr3_aa: CSVGTGGSGNTIYF

j_call: TRBJ2-1
v_call: TRBV6-6
d_call: TRBD2
cdr3_aa: CASSPGTRRNEQFF